Shown below are 27 T cell receptor beta chains from a single sample sequenced in a study of blood T cell repertoires in COVID-19. The method was immunoSEQ multiplex PCR; TCRdb's version includes in-frame clones alone and lacks a portion of them. Of about 150,000 clones in the sample, around 83% were seen once. The specimen sequenced was peripheral blood. These TCRs come from a woman in her fifties or sixties with acute or convalescent COVID-19.

The chain uses TRBV28 and TRBJ1-2; D unclear. The germline V gene has CDR1 MDHEN and CDR2 SYDVKM. CDR3 length: 16 residues. Trimming shortened V by 3 bases and J by 0 bases, and 14 bases separated the two germline ends. Written as DNA, the CDR3 is TGTGCCAGCAGTTTCGGGTCAGCTCCAGCTAACTATGGCTACACCTTC. It yields the protein CASSFGSAPANYGYTF.

The V gene is TRBV30, the J gene TRBJ2-2, with 8 bases matching TRBD1. The CDR3 contains 13 residues. The V and J ends lost 8 bases and 9 bases, in that order; junction bases with no gene match: 11. The germline V gene has CDR1 GTSNPN and CDR2 SVGIG (reference sequence). The CDR3 nucleotides read TGTGCCGGCGGACAGGGTATTAGTCGGGAGCTGTTTTTT. This codes for CAGGQGISRELFF.

The J gene is TRBJ2-1, the V gene TRBV27; 7 bases fit TRBD2. Germline CDR1 and CDR2: MNHEY and SMNVEV (reference sequence). V shed 6 bases and J 0 bases; nucleotides not matched to a gene: 2. There are 14 residues in the CDR3. In DNA, the CDR3 is TGTGCCAGCAGAGCGGGGAGCTCCTACAATGAGCAGTTCTTC. As protein: CASRAGSSYNEQFF.

The V gene is TRBV4-1, the J gene TRBJ2-5; 8 bases are a match to TRBD2. The CDR3 contains 16 residues. Per germline, CDR1 MGHRA and CDR2 YSYEKL. J lost 1 base, V lost 3 bases, and 7 bases had no gene match. The DNA for the CDR3 is TGCGCCAGCAGCCACGGTCTGGCGGGGGGCCAAGAGACCCAGTACTTC. This encodes CASSHGLAGGQETQYF.

The chain carries TRBV12-3 or TRBV12-4 and TRBJ1-2; a weak D match, TRBD1 (5 bases). V gave up 6 bases and J gave up 9 bases, with 11 bases separating them. The CDR3 loop spans 11 amino acids. This chain's CDR3 is CASSAQGSYTF. The CDR3 nucleotides read TGTGCCAGCAGCGCCCAGGGAAGCTACACCTTC.

This clone was detected once. The chain uses TRBV2 and TRBJ1-5, with a tentative D call TRBD1 (5 bases). V lost 8 bases, J lost 0 bases, and 8 bases lay in between. Germline V lookup: CDR1 SNHLY, CDR2 FYNNEI. The CDR3 is 13 residues long. CDR3 coding DNA: TGTGCCAGCCAACAGGATAGCAATCAGCCCCAGCATTTT. Protein sequence: CASQQDSNQPQHF.

This chain uses TRBV15 with TRBJ2-3; 10 positions match TRBD2. The CDR3 runs to 16 residues. V lost 2 bases and J lost 8; bases outside the gene matches: 10. CDR1 and CDR2 from the germline V gene are LNHNV and YYDKDF (reference sequence). The CDR3 loop is CATSRRSGTSEGTQYF. CDR3 in DNA: TGTGCCACCAGCAGACGTAGTGGGACTAGCGAGGGTACGCAGTATTTT.

The chain joins TRBV7-2 to TRBJ2-3; possibly TRBD2 for D (6 bases). CDR3 length: 15 amino acids. Germline loops: CDR1 SGHTA, CDR2 FQGNSA. V was cut by 5 bases and J by 0 bases, with 12 bases left in between. CDR3: CASSRGDSSTDTQYF. The CDR3 coding sequence is TGTGCCAGCAGCCGTGGGGACTCAAGCACAGATACGCAGTATTTT. The complete variable domain, with remaining parts taken from reference TRBV7-2 and TRBJ2-3, reads GAGVSQSPSNKVTEKGKDVELRCDPISGHTALYWYRQSLGQGLEFLIYFQGNSAPDKSGLPSDRFSAERTGGSVSTLTIQRTQQEDSAVYLCASSRGDSSTDTQYFGPGTRLTVL.

The gene calls are TRBV3-1 (or the pseudogene TRBV3-2) and TRBJ2-5; 8 bases are a match to TRBD2. Germline V CDR1 and CDR2: LGHDT, YNNKEL (reference sequence). This CDR3 has 16 amino acids. With V trimmed by 6 bases and J by 2 bases, 11 bases remained unmatched. The CDR3 region is CASRRHSGLEQETQYF. In DNA form, the CDR3 reads TGTGCCAGCAGGCGCCATTCGGGACTAGAACAAGAGACCCAGTACTTC.

This clone was observed once. The chain joins TRBV6-5 to TRBJ1-1; TRBD1 matches 9 bases. The CDR3 sequence is 14 residues long. The V gene's germline CDR1 is MNHEY and CDR2 SVGAGI. V lost 7 bases to trimming and J lost 3 bases; unmatched junction nucleotides: 6. CDR3 in amino acids: CASKLQGADTEAFF. The CDR3 DNA sequence: TGTGCCAGCAAATTACAGGGGGCTGACACTGAAGCTTTCTTT.

DNA of the CDR3: TGCGCCAGCAGCGCCCCGCCGACAGGTAAAACAGATACGCAGTATTTT. It specifies CASSAPPTGKTDTQYF. V gene TRBV5-1 combines with J gene TRBJ2-3, with a tentative D call TRBD1 (6 bases). The CDR3 consists of 16 residues. In germline, CDR1 is SGHRS, CDR2 YFSETQ. Trimming removed 4 bases at V and 3 bases at J, with 18 bases between.

This rearrangement joins TRBV11-3 to TRBJ2-1; the D is unclear. Trimming removed 4 bases at V and 4 bases at J, with 5 bases between. This CDR3 is built from 12 residues. The V gene's germline CDR1 is SGHNT and CDR2 YENEEA. CDR3 in DNA: TGTGCCAGCAGCTCCCGTTACAATGAGCAGTTCTTC. It encodes CASSSRYNEQFF.

This clone was counted between two and nine times. The chain uses TRBV3-1 (or the pseudogene TRBV3-2) and TRBJ2-7, with D uncertain. CDR1 LGHDT and CDR2 YNNKEL come from the germline V gene (reference sequence). V lost 4 bases and J lost 4, with 11 bases in between. CDR3 length: 13 amino acids. CDR3 loop: CASSLYQDYEQYF. The CDR3 DNA is TGTGCCAGCAGCCTGTATCAGGATTACGAGCAGTACTTC.

J is TRBJ2-2 and V is TRBV5-1, with 8 bases fitting TRBD1. The CDR3 spans 15 residues. The J segment lost 3 bases and the V segment lost 3 bases, leaving 4 bases of the junction unmatched. Germline assignment: CDR1 SGHRS and CDR2 YFSETQ. The CDR3 DNA is TGCGCCAGCAGCTACGCAGGGGGCGACACCGGGGAGCTGTTTTTT. Translating it yields CASSYAGGDTGELFF.

The CDR3 reads CSARDQNKAFF. CDR3 coding DNA: TGCAGTGCTAGAGATCAAAACAAAGCTTTCTTT. The chain couples TRBV20-1 to TRBJ1-1; no firm D call. The CDR3 covers 11 residues. CDR1 and CDR2 from the germline V gene are DFQATT and SNEGSKA (reference sequence). The V end lost 0 bases, the J end lost 9 bases, and 8 bases lay between the germline ends.

The chain joins TRBV11-3 to TRBJ2-3; 10 nucleotides match TRBD2. CDR3 length: 15 residues. The germline gives CDR1 SGHNT, CDR2 YENEEA. V dropped 2 bases and J dropped 6; count of bases not matched to a gene: 5. The DNA of the CDR3 is TGTGCCAGCAGCTTAAGCGGGGGGGCATGGGATACGCAGTATTTT. Its translation is CASSLSGGAWDTQYF.

The CDR3 loop reads CASSVTLAGGRPYNEQFF. CDR3 nucleotide sequence: TGTGCCAGCAGCGTAACACTAGCGGGGGGGCGCCCCTACAATGAGCAGTTCTTC. The chain links TRBV9 to TRBJ2-1; TRBD2 agrees at 13 bases. Germline V gene sequence: CDR1 SGDLS, CDR2 YYNGEE. The CDR3 runs 18 residues. The V and J ends lost 1 base and 2 bases, in that order; junction bases with no gene match: 6.

There are a few counts of this clone. The V gene is TRBV19, the J gene TRBJ1-3; D is unclear. V was cut by 8 bases and J by 0 bases, with 11 bases left in between. Germline CDR1 is LNHDA and CDR2 is SQIVND (reference sequence). The CDR3 spans 14 residues. The CDR3 region is CASEAGASGNTIYF. In DNA, the CDR3 is TGTGCCAGTGAAGCGGGCGCCTCTGGAAACACCATATATTTT.

The V and J genes are TRBV7-3 and TRBJ1-1; D unclear. Germline CDR1 reads SGHTA; CDR2 reads FQGTGA. Trimming pared 5 bases from V and 0 bases from J, leaving 7 bases between. The CDR3 covers 13 residues. The CDR3 coding sequence is TGTGCCAGCAGCAACAATTTGAACACTGAAGCTTTCTTT. It encodes CASSNNLNTEAFF.

The rearrangement joins TRBV6-5 to TRBJ2-6, with D maybe TRBD1 (5 bases). Germline V gives CDR1 MNHEY, CDR2 SVGAGI. CDR3 length equals 14 residues. Trimming cost V 6 bases and J 2 bases, with 8 bases left between them. CDR3: CASRGDAGANVLTF. The CDR3 region has the DNA TGTGCCAGCAGAGGGGATGCTGGGGCCAACGTCCTGACTTTC.

This clone has more than one count but fewer than ten. J is TRBJ1-5 and V is TRBV28, with D possibly TRBD1 on 5 matching bases. V gave up 6 bases and J gave up 1 base, with 22 bases separating them. This CDR3 contains 18 residues. CDR1 and CDR2 (germline): MDHEN, SYDVKM. The CDR3 is CASSSPGGDRGSNQPQHF. The CDR3 nucleotides are TGTGCCAGCAGCTCCCCGGGCGGGGACCGTGGGAGCAATCAGCCCCAGCATTTT.

The gene calls are TRBV18 and TRBJ1-1; D unresolved. Looked up from germline, CDR1 is KGHSH and CDR2 is LQKENI. This CDR3 region has 13 residues. Trimming removed 6 bases at V and 1 base at J, with 9 bases between. CDR3 sequence: CASSLGENTEAFF. The CDR3 DNA reads as TGTGCCAGCTCCCTGGGAGAGAACACTGAAGCTTTCTTT. Supplemented by reference TRBV18 and TRBJ1-1, the full variable domain reads NAGVMQNPRHLVRRRGQEARLRCSPMKGHSHVYWYRQLPEEGLKFMVYLQKENIIDESGMPKERFSAEFPKEGPSILRIQQVVRGDSAAYFCASSLGENTEAFFGQGTRLTVV.

The chain recombines TRBV13 with TRBJ2-7, with D hard to call. Germline CDR1 is PRHDT and CDR2 is FYEKMQ (reference sequence). Trimming removed 1 base at V and 3 bases at J, with 4 bases between. The CDR3 extends over 12 amino acids. The CDR3 here is CASSLDRYEQYF. CDR3 sequence (DNA): TGTGCCAGCAGCTTAGATCGCTACGAGCAGTACTTC.

The chain recombines TRBV5-4 with TRBJ2-7, with 8 positions matching TRBD1. The CDR3 loop spans 15 amino acids. Germline CDR1 and CDR2: SGHNT and YYREEE (reference sequence). V was pared by 3 bases and J by 9 bases, with 14 bases of the junction left unmatched. Here the CDR3 DNA reads TGTGCCAGCAGCTCAAACGGACAGGGATTAGGAGCGCAGTACGTC. Protein sequence: CASSSNGQGLGAQYV.

Worth noting for this clone: The sample contains more than one DNA sequence encoding this CDR3. This chain links TRBV3-1 (or the pseudogene TRBV3-2) with TRBJ2-2, with D uncertain. This CDR3 is 14 amino acids long. CDR1 is LGHDT, CDR2 YNNKEL, per germline (reference sequence). Trimming shortened V by 2 bases and J by 0 bases, and 4 bases separated the two germline ends. The CDR3 DNA is TGTGCCAGCAGCCAATCTCCGAACACCGGGGAGCTGTTTTTT. This translates into CASSQSPNTGELFF.

This chain links TRBV18 with TRBJ1-3, with D uncertain. Germline V gives CDR1 KGHSH, CDR2 LQKENI. With 2 bases removed from V and 9 bases from J, the gap between germline ends came to 5 bases. This CDR3 is 11 amino acids long. The CDR3 DNA sequence: TGTGCCAGCTCACCAGGAGGCACCATATATTTT. It encodes CASSPGGTIYF.

The rearrangement links TRBV19 to TRBJ1-1; D is unresolved. The CDR3 contains 13 residues. Trimming took 5 bases from V and 0 from J, leaving 7 bases between them. Germline-derived CDR1 and CDR2 are LNHDA and SQIVND (reference sequence). CDR3 DNA: TGTGCCAGTAGTTCCCTAATGAACACTGAAGCTTTCTTT. Its translation: CASSSLMNTEAFF.